A single count supports the clone carrying this T cell receptor (beta chain). What it binds is not known. The TCRbeta library was prepared with unique molecular identifiers. MiXCR, run by TCRdb on the PCR reads, gives a single entry per CDR3 protein. The sample lists over 200,000 distinct CDR3 sequences, under 13% occurring once. The data were obtained in a study of T-cell reconstitution after alpha-beta-depleted transplantation in children. Points from the study as a whole: Alpha-beta T cells about two months after transplant reportedly derived from several hundred expanded graft clones. Fresh T-cell production supplied most of the T-cell counts and diversity seen one year after transplant. Surviving recipient T cells and thymic progenitors underlay high day-60 TCRbeta diversity in some patients.

V was clipped by 5 bases and J by 4 bases, with 14 bases between them. Per the germline V gene, CDR1 is DFQATT and CDR2 is SNEGSKA (reference sequence). The CDR3 is 13 amino acids. The sequence came from a child under three years old with acute myeloid leukemia, due to receive a stem cell transplant. Sequences were derived from PBMCs, sampled before TCRalphabeta/CD19-depleted stem cell transplant. The chain uses TRBV20-1 and TRBJ1-1; D not resolved. In DNA, the CDR3 is TGCAGTGCTCCTATGCCCGGGTTCACTGAAGCTTTCTTT. Amino acids: CSAPMPGFTEAFF.